This T cell receptor beta chain is from a study of blood T cell repertoires in COVID-19. Study as a whole: PBMCs, B-cell-depleted T cells, or T cells provided the cDNA or gDNA that made up the material.

Authors' methods: How many nucleated cells were present was estimated from reference gene primer amplification. Clones were sequenced by immunoSEQ multiplex PCR, and TCRdb holds only the in-frame ones, with some missing. That table furnishes V, J and clone size, whereas the DNA furnished D and trimming. The sample carries around 460,000 clones, 70% to 90% recorded once. Seattle-derived patients entered the study during active infection and were followed longitudinally. CDR1 and CDR2 from the germline V gene are SGHNT and YYREEE (reference sequence). Deletions cut 5 bases from V and 1 base from J, with 15 bases between. The CDR3 is made up of 15 amino acids.

Input material: peripheral blood. This chain joins TRBV5-4 and TRBJ1-1; D is possibly TRBD1 (6 bases). The sequence was collected from a man younger than 35 with COVID-19, enrolled during active disease. The chain's CDR3 is CASSKTGTPNTEAFF. The CDR3 region has the DNA TGTGCCAGCAGTAAAACCGGGACACCGAACACTGAAGCTTTCTTT.